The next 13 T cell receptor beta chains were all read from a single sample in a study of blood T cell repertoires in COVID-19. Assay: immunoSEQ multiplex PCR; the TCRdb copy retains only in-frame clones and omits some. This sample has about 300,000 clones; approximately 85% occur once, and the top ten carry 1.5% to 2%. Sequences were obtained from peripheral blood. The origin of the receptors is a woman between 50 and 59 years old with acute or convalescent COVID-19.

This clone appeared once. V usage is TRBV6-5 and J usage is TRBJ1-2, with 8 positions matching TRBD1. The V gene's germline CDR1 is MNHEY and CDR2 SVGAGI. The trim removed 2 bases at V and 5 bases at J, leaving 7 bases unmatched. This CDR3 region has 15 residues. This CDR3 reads CASSYDRGSGYGYTF. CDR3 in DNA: TGTGCCAGCAGTTACGACAGGGGAAGTGGGTATGGCTACACCTTC.

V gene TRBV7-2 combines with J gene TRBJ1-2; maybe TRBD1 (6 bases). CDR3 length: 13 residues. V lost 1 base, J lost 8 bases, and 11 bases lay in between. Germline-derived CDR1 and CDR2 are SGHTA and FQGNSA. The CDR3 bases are TGTGCCAGCAGCTTAGGGACAGCTTGGGGCTACACCTTC. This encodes CASSLGTAWGYTF. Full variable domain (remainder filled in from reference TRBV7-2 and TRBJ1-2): GAGVSQSPSNKVTEKGKDVELRCDPISGHTALYWYRQSLGQGLEFLIYFQGNSAPDKSGLPSDRFSAERTGGSVSTLTIQRTQQEDSAVYLCASSLGTAWGYTFGSGTRLTVV.

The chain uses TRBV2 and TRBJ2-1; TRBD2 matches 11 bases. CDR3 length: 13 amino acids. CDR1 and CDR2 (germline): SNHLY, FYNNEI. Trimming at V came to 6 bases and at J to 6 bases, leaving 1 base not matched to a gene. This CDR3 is CASRLAGGNEQFF. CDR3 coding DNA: TGTGCCAGCAGGCTAGCGGGAGGCAATGAGCAGTTCTTC.

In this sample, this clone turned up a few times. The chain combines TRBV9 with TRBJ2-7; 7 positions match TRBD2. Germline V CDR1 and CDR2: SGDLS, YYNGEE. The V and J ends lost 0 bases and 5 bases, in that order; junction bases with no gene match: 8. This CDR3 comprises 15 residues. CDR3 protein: CASSVGRGSLDEQYF. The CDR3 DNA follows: TGTGCCAGCAGCGTAGGTCGCGGGAGCCTCGACGAGCAGTACTTC.

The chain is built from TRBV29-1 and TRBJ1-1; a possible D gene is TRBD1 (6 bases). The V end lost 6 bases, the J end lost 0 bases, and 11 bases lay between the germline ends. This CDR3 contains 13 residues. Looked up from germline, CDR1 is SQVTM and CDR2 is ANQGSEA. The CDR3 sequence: CSVSTGMNTEAFF. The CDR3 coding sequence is TGCAGCGTCTCTACAGGGATGAACACTGAAGCTTTCTTT.

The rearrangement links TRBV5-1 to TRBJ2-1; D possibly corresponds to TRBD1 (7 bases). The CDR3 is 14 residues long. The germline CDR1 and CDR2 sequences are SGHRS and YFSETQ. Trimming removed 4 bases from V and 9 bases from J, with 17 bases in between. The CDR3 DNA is TGCGCCAGCAGCCTCAGCCTCCAGGGGGGTGAGCAGTTCTTC. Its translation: CASSLSLQGGEQFF.

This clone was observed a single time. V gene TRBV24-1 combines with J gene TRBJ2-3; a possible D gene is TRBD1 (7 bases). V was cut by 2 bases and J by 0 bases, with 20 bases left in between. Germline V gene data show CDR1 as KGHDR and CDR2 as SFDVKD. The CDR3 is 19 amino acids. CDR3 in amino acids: CATSDYPARGDPSTDTQYF. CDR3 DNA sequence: TGTGCCACCAGTGATTACCCCGCCAGGGGGGATCCTAGCACAGATACGCAGTATTTT.

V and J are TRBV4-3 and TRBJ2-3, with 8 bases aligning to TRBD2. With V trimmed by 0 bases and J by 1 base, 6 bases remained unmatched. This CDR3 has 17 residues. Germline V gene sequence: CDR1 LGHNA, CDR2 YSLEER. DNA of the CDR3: TGCGCCAGCAGCCAAGATCGTAGTAGCGGGGGCACAGATACGCAGTATTTT. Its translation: CASSQDRSSGGTDTQYF.

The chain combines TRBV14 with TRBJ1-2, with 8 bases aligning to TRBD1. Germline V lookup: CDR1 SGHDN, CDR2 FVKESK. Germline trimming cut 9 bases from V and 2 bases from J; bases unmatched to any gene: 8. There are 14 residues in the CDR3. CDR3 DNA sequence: TGTGCCAGTCATCGGACAGGGCGAAACTATGGCTACACCTTC. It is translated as CASHRTGRNYGYTF.

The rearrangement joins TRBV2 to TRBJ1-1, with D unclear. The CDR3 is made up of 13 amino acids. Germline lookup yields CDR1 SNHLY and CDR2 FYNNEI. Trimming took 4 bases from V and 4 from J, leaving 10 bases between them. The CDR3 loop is CASSGVWATEAFF. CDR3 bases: TGTGCCAGCAGTGGGGTGTGGGCCACTGAAGCTTTCTTT.

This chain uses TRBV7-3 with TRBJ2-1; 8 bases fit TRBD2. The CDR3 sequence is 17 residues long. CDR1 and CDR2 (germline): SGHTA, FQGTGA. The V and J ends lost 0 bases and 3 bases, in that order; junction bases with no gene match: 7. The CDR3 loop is CASSLTFGLADYNEQFF. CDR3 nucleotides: TGTGCCAGCAGCTTAACTTTCGGACTAGCCGACTACAATGAGCAGTTCTTC.

CDR3 region: CASSEALQGAEQYF. The CDR3 region has the DNA TGTGCCAGCAGTGAAGCGTTACAGGGGGCCGAGCAGTACTTC. The chain uses TRBV2 and TRBJ2-7; 9 bases fit TRBD1. Germline-derived CDR1 and CDR2 are SNHLY and FYNNEI. J gave up 6 bases and V 0 bases, and 3 bases lay outside the gene matches. The CDR3 sequence is 14 residues long.

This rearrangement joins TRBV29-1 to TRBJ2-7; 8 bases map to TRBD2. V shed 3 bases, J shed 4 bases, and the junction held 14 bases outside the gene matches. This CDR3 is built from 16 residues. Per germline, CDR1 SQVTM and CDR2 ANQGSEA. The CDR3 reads CSVDGGGGDPRYEQYF. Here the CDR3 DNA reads TGCAGCGTTGACGGGGGGGGTGGGGATCCCCGGTACGAGCAGTACTTC.